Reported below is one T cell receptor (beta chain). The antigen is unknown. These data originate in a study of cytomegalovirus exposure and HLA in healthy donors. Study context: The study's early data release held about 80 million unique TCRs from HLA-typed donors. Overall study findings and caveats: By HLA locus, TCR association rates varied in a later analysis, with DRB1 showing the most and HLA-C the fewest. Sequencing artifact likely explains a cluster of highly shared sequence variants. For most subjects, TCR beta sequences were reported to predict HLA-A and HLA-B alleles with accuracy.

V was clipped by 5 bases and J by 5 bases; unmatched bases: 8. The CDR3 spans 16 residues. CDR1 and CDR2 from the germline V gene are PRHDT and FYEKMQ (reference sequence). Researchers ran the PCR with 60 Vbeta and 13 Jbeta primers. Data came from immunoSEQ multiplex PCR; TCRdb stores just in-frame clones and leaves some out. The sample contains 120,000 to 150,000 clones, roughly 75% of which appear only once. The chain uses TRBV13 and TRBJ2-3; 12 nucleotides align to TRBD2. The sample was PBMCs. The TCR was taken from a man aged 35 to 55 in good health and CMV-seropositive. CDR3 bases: TGTGCCAGCAGCAAGGCTAGCGGGGGGGCCAAAGATACGCAGTATTTT. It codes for CASSKASGGAKDTQYF. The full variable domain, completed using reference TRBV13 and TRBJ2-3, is AAGVIQSPRHLIKEKRETATLKCYPIPRHDTVYWYQQGPGQDPQFLISFYEKMQSDKGSIPDRFSAQQFSDYHSELNMSSLELGDSALYFCASSKASGGAKDTQYFGPGTRLTVL.